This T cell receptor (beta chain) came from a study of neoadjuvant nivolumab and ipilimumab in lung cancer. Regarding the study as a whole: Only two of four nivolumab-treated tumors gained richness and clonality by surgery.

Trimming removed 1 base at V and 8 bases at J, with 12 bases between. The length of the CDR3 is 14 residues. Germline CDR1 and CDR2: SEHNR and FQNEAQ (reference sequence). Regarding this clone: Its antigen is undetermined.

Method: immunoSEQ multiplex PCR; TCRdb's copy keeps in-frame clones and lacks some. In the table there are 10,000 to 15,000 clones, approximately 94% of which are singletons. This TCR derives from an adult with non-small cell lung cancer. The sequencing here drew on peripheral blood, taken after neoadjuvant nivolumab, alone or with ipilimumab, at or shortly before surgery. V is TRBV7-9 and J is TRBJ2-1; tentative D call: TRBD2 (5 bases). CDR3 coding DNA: TGTGCCAGCAGCTTAGGGCTAGCCTTCGATGAGCAGTTCTTC. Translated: CASSLGLAFDEQFF.